Presented here are 30 T cell receptor beta chains from one specimen sequenced in a study of T cells after yellow fever vaccination (dated by TCRdb to about 2019). The intended sense of this specimen's treatment or condition label: live attenuated yellow fever vaccine strain. The library relied on 5' RACE. The instrument was an Illumina HiSeq 2500. TCRdb reran the public reads through fastp at Q25 and MiXCR, keeping productive beta chains. All rows with the same CDR3 protein become a single entry with the most common DNA and genes. Within this sample are 240,000 or so distinct CDR3 sequences, with 6.9% of them counted one time only. The top ten clones comprise about 0.85% of the sample. Here the sequenced sample was CD4+ T cells sorted from PBMCs, taken 15 days after the yellow fever booster vaccination. The source is a man aged 25-45 years who received the YFV17D yellow fever vaccine.

This clonotype was recorded a few times. V is TRBV10-2 and J is TRBJ2-5; 13 bases fit TRBD2. In germline, CDR1 is WSHSY, CDR2 SAAADI. The CDR3 has 15 amino acids. V trimming: 5 bases; J trimming: 7 bases; junction bases outside the gene matches: 7. Here the CDR3 reads CASSLGLAGARTQYF. The CDR3 DNA follows: TGCGCCAGCAGTCTTGGACTAGCGGGAGCAAGGACCCAGTACTTC.

CDR3 amino acids: CASSVQIFADTQYF. CDR3 bases: TGTGCCAGCAGCGTACAGATATTCGCAGATACGCAGTATTTT. This chain connects TRBV7-6 to TRBJ2-3; D is uncertain. Trimming cost V 5 bases and J 4 bases, with 13 bases left between them. The CDR3 is 14 residues long. From germline, CDR1 is SGHVS and CDR2 FNYEAQ.

A few counts support this clonotype. The J gene is TRBJ1-3, the V gene TRBV7-2, with TRBD1 matching 7 bases. Per the germline V gene, CDR1 is SGHTA and CDR2 is FQGNSA. This CDR3 spans 15 amino acids. J lost 4 bases, V lost 4 bases, and 7 bases had no gene match. CDR3 region: CASSYQQGGGNTIYF. CDR3 in DNA: TGTGCCAGCAGCTATCAGCAGGGGGGAGGAAACACCATATATTTT.

The sample holds many counts of this clonotype. V is TRBV29-1 and J is TRBJ2-5, with 10 bases lining up with TRBD2. CDR1 is SQVTM, CDR2 ANQGSEA, per germline. The CDR3 length is 14 residues. V trimming: 8 bases; J trimming: 5 bases; junction bases outside the gene matches: 11. Written as DNA, the CDR3 is TGCAGCTTAGGTCAAGCGGGAGGGCCGGAGACCCAGTACTTC. It specifies CSLGQAGGPETQYF. Drawing the rest from reference TRBV29-1 and TRBJ2-5, the complete variable domain is SAVISQKPSRDICQRGTSLTIQCQVDSQVTMMFWYRQQPGQSLTLIATANQGSEATYESGFVIDKFPISRPNLTFSTLTVSNMSPEDSSIYLCSLGQAGGPETQYFGPGTRLLVL.

This clonotype was detected ten times or more. The chain couples TRBV29-1 to TRBJ1-1; no clear D. Between the trimmed V and J ends, which lost 7 bases and 1 base, there was a span of 7 bases. The CDR3 spans 11 residues. Germline V gene data show CDR1 as SQVTM and CDR2 as ANQGSEA. The CDR3 region has the DNA TGCAGCGCCTCGGAGAACACTGAAGCTTTCTTT. Its protein product is CSASENTEAFF.

This clonotype was observed a few times. The J gene is TRBJ2-3, the V gene TRBV30; TRBD2 agrees at 10 bases. This CDR3 is built from 15 residues. Losses at the gene ends were 7 bases for V and 3 bases for J; bases not matched to a gene: 10. The germline gives CDR1 GTSNPN, CDR2 SVGIG (reference sequence). The CDR3 reads CAFPRLAGGTDTQYF. DNA for the CDR3: TGTGCCTTCCCAAGACTAGCGGGTGGGACAGATACGCAGTATTTT.

This clonotype was detected only a few times. The rearrangement uses TRBV12-3 or TRBV12-4 and TRBJ2-7; 9 bases align to TRBD2. The CDR3 loop spans 13 amino acids. J lost 3 bases, V lost 6 bases, and 3 bases had no gene match. CDR3 amino acids: CASRGRGGYEQYF. For the CDR3, the DNA is TGTGCCAGCAGGGGGCGGGGGGGCTACGAGCAGTACTTC.

This clonotype was counted many times. This chain joins TRBV12-3 or TRBV12-4 and TRBJ2-7, with 7 bases that match TRBD1. The CDR3 sequence is 14 residues long. Trimming removed 0 bases from V and 1 base from J; junction bases left unmatched: 0. CDR3 in amino acids: CASSLATGSYEQYF. CDR3 DNA sequence: TGTGCCAGCAGTTTAGCGACAGGGTCCTACGAGCAGTACTTC.

A few counts support this clonotype. V and J are TRBV20-1 and TRBJ1-5, with 7 nucleotides matching TRBD1. The CDR3 is 15 residues long. CDR1 and CDR2 from the germline V gene are DFQATT and SNEGSKA (reference sequence). Trimming took 2 bases from V and 0 from J; bases not matched to a gene: 4. The DNA of the CDR3 is TGCAGTGCTAGACTACAGGGGTCTAGCAATCAGCCCCAGCATTTT. This encodes CSARLQGSSNQPQHF.

The DNA of the CDR3 is TGTGCCACCAGCAAGGGACAGGGGAGAAATACAGATACGCAGTATTTT. Protein product: CATSKGQGRNTDTQYF. The J gene is TRBJ2-3, the V gene TRBV15, with TRBD1 matching 10 bases. CDR3 length equals 16 residues. The trim removed 4 bases at V and 3 bases at J, leaving 7 bases unmatched. Per the germline V gene, CDR1 is LNHNV and CDR2 is YYDKDF (reference sequence).

This clonotype was detected many times. The CDR3 nucleotides are TGTGCCAGCAGCTCAAGCTGGAGTGAGCCCCAGCATTTT. Amino acid sequence: CASSSSWSEPQHF. The chain has TRBV7-2 and TRBJ1-5; no firm D call. The germline V and J ends were trimmed by 4 bases and 8 bases, with 12 bases remaining between them. CDR3 length equals 13 residues. Germline V gene data show CDR1 as SGHTA and CDR2 as FQGNSA.

This clonotype appeared a few times. The chain carries TRBV20-1 and TRBJ1-2; D gene uncertain. V was trimmed by 4 bases and J by 1 base, leaving 10 bases between them. The CDR3 has 13 amino acids. Germline CDR1 is DFQATT and CDR2 is SNEGSKA (reference sequence). The CDR3 DNA sequence: TGCAGTGCTACCGGACGGTTTAACTATGGCTACACCTTC. Protein product: CSATGRFNYGYTF.

As regards this clonotype: A much larger clone is a single base away; this may be a read error. V gene TRBV12-3 or TRBV12-4 combines with J gene TRBJ2-2; TRBD1 might be the D (6 bases). This CDR3 has 16 amino acids. The CDR3, as DNA: TGTGCCCGCAGTTCCAAGGACAGAATCCACACCGGGGAGCTGTTTTTT. It translates to CARSSKDRIHTGELFF.

This clonotype was observed many times. Compared with germline, one end of the junction differs, possibly owing to a read error. The rearrangement uses TRBV29-1 and TRBJ2-1; 8 bases are shared with TRBD1. This CDR3 spans 14 amino acids. Germline-derived CDR1 and CDR2 are SQVTM and ANQGSEA. The CDR3 sequence is CSVVGDRNYNEKFF. As DNA, the CDR3 is TGCAGCGTTGTGGGGGACAGGAACTACAATGAGAAGTTCTTC.

Ten or more counts support this clonotype. This rearrangement joins TRBV18 to TRBJ2-7; D perhaps matches TRBD1 (6 bases). Trimming removed 6 bases at V and 1 base at J, with 13 bases between. This CDR3 region has 14 residues. Germline-derived CDR1 and CDR2 are KGHSH and LQKENI. The CDR3 sequence is CASSTGQGSYEQYF. CDR3 nucleotides: TGTGCCAGCTCCACCGGGCAGGGGTCCTACGAGCAGTACTTC.

This clonotype occurred a few times. The genes are TRBV7-2 and TRBJ1-1; a possible D gene is TRBD1 (5 bases). The CDR3 has 16 residues. V lost 1 base and J 5 bases, leaving 17 bases between the germline ends. In germline, CDR1 is SGHTA, CDR2 FQGNSA. The CDR3 region is CASSLGVAGGRTEAFF. The CDR3 DNA follows: TGTGCCAGCAGCTTAGGTGTAGCGGGGGGTCGGACTGAAGCTTTCTTT.

This clonotype occurred many times. This chain uses TRBV13 with TRBJ1-5; no clear D gene. Germline V CDR1 and CDR2: PRHDT, FYEKMQ (reference sequence). There are 12 residues in the CDR3. The V and J ends lost 0 bases and 7 bases respectively, with 4 bases between them. CDR3 protein: CASSLGGQPQHF. The CDR3 DNA is TGTGCCAGCAGCTTAGGGGGGCAGCCCCAGCATTTT.

This clonotype turned up a few times. This chain uses TRBV12-3 or TRBV12-4 with TRBJ2-7, with D hard to call. V lost 3 bases and J lost 2, with 8 bases in between. The CDR3 loop spans 13 amino acids. The CDR3 DNA reads TGTGCCAGCAGTTTTACCACAACCTACGAGCAGTACTTC. Translated: CASSFTTTYEQYF.

CDR3 in DNA: TGTGCCAGCAGTTACTCTCTGACAGGGCCCAAGTACTTC. Protein sequence: CASSYSLTGPKYF. The V call is TRBV6-6, the J call TRBJ2-5, with TRBD1 identical over 7 bases. The CDR3 contains 13 residues. Looked up from germline, CDR1 is MNHNY and CDR2 is SVGAGI (reference sequence). Germline trimming cut 0 bases from V and 12 bases from J; bases unmatched to any gene: 7.

In its sample, this clonotype was seen many times. V and J are TRBV20-1 and TRBJ1-1, with D possibly matching TRBD1 (6 bases). Germline V gene lookup returns CDR1 DFQATT and CDR2 SNEGSKA (reference sequence). V lost 6 bases, J lost 0 bases, and 8 bases lay in between. The CDR3 is 12 amino acids. The CDR3 here is CSARTVNTEAFF. CDR3 in DNA: TGCAGTGCCAGGACAGTGAACACTGAAGCTTTCTTT.

The table lists this clonotype with many counts. J is TRBJ2-7 and V is TRBV18; TRBD2 is a possible D gene (5 bases). This CDR3 region has 15 residues. Trimming pared 2 bases from V and 0 bases from J, leaving 11 bases between. Per the germline V gene, CDR1 is KGHSH and CDR2 is LQKENI. The CDR3 protein is CASSPEGGYSYEQYF. The DNA for the CDR3 is TGTGCCAGCTCACCAGAGGGCGGGTACTCCTACGAGCAGTACTTC. Full variable domain (remainder filled in from reference TRBV18 and TRBJ2-7): NAGVMQNPRHLVRRRGQEARLRCSPMKGHSHVYWYRQLPEEGLKFMVYLQKENIIDESGMPKERFSAEFPKEGPSILRIQQVVRGDSAAYFCASSPEGGYSYEQYFGPGTRLTVT.

The rearrangement links TRBV20-1 to TRBJ2-5, with TRBD2 matching over 9 bases. Germline V gene lookup returns CDR1 DFQATT and CDR2 SNEGSKA (reference sequence). The CDR3 is made up of 13 amino acids. Trimming at V came to 5 bases and at J to 4 bases, leaving 5 bases not matched to a gene. CDR3 nucleotide sequence: TGCAGTGCTTCTAGCGGGACCCGAGAGACCCAGTACTTC. Translating it yields CSASSGTRETQYF.

This clonotype was seen many times. The V and J genes are TRBV7-3 and TRBJ1-1; D unresolved. Trimming pared 5 bases from V and 1 base from J, leaving 5 bases between. This CDR3 is 12 amino acids long. The germline V gene has CDR1 SGHTA and CDR2 FQGTGA. CDR3 residues: CASSQGNTEAFF. DNA for the CDR3: TGTGCCAGCAGCCAAGGGAACACTGAAGCTTTCTTT.

There are many counts of this clonotype. The gene calls are TRBV3-1 and TRBJ2-2; D may be TRBD1 (5 bases). This CDR3 comprises 15 residues. Deletions cut 0 bases from V and 8 bases from J, with 13 bases between. Germline assignment: CDR1 LGHDT and CDR2 YNNKEL (reference sequence). CDR3: CASSQDATGAGELFF. CDR3 nucleotides: TGTGCCAGCAGCCAAGATGCGACTGGGGCAGGGGAGCTGTTTTTT. Looking up the rest from reference TRBV3-1 and TRBJ2-2 gives the full variable domain: DTAVSQTPKYLVTQMGNDKSIKCEQNLGHDTMYWYKQDSKKFLKIMFSYNNKELIINETVPNRFSPKSPDKAHLNLHINSLELGDSAVYFCASSQDATGAGELFFGEGSRLTVL.

This clonotype was picked up a small number of times. This rearrangement joins TRBV14 to TRBJ2-2; D unresolved. The germline V gene encodes CDR1 SGHDN and CDR2 FVKESK. The CDR3 totals 14 residues. V shed 0 bases and J shed 4 bases, with 6 bases lying between them. CDR3 region: CASSQDYGTGELFF. The DNA for the CDR3 is TGTGCCAGCAGCCAAGATTATGGCACCGGGGAGCTGTTTTTT.

There are many counts of this clonotype. CDR3 residues: CASSPGLGGEQFF. The CDR3 DNA sequence: TGTGCCAGCAGTCCGGGACTAGGTGGTGAGCAGTTCTTC. The V and J genes are TRBV12-3 or TRBV12-4 and TRBJ2-1, with 8 nucleotides matching TRBD2. The CDR3 sequence is 13 residues long. V lost 5 bases to trimming and J lost 9 bases; unmatched junction nucleotides: 6.

The table lists this clonotype with a few counts. The chain links TRBV20-1 to TRBJ2-7; the D is unclear. V was clipped by 0 bases and J by 3 bases, with 12 bases between them. Looked up from germline, CDR1 is DFQATT and CDR2 is SNEGSKA (reference sequence). CDR3 length: 14 residues. The CDR3 coding sequence is TGCAGTGCTAGAGATTTTGGGAAGTTCTACGAGCAGTACTTC. Its translation is CSARDFGKFYEQYF.

This clonotype has a count of ten or more. The gene calls are TRBV9 and TRBJ2-1; D is possibly TRBD2 (5 bases). V lost 0 bases to trimming and J lost 7 bases, with 11 bases between them. Germline V gene data show CDR1 as SGDLS and CDR2 as YYNGEE. The CDR3 has 14 amino acids. The CDR3 region has the DNA TGTGCCAGCAGCGTAGTGCCCCGAGGGAATGAGCAGTTCTTC. Translated: CASSVVPRGNEQFF.

The table lists this clonotype with many counts. The chain uses TRBV4-2 and TRBJ2-1; D is uncertain. CDR1 and CDR2 (germline): LGHNA, YNFKEQ. The CDR3 extends over 15 amino acids. V lost 2 bases, J lost 1 base, and 9 bases lay in between. The CDR3 region has the DNA TGTGCCAGCAGCCAACCAACCGGGTCCTACAATGAGCAGTTCTTC. Its protein product is CASSQPTGSYNEQFF.

The chain employs TRBV10-3 and TRBJ2-5, with 8 bases matching TRBD1. CDR1 and CDR2 from the germline V gene are ENHRY and SYGVKD. Trimming at V came to 10 bases and at J to 4 bases, leaving 5 bases not matched to a gene. The CDR3 totals 12 residues. CDR3 sequence (DNA): TGTGCCACCCGACAGGGGTTAGAGACCCAGTACTTC. Translation gives CATRQGLETQYF.